The present T cell receptor beta chain was sequenced within a study of T cell changes during pregnancy in multiple sclerosis. Assay used: immunoSEQ multiplex PCR; TCRdb lists only in-frame clones, some missing. The data hold roughly 42,000 clones, with 89% observed a single time. Unmatched junction bases numbered 15, after V lost 0 bases and J lost 7 bases. From germline, CDR1 is LGHNA and CDR2 YSLEER. This CDR3 has 18 amino acids. This TCR was recovered from a female donor with multiple sclerosis, enrolled in a pregnancy study. This rearrangement joins TRBV4-3 to TRBJ2-1, with 7 bases fitting TRBD2. The sequencing used CD4+ T cells from peripheral blood mononuclear cells, collected in the first trimester of pregnancy. The CDR3 region is CASSQDLSGTRPFNEQFF. CDR3 in DNA: TGCGCCAGCAGCCAAGATTTGAGCGGGACTCGACCATTTAATGAGCAGTTCTTC.